This TCR beta chain was captured in a study of T cells in Graves' hyperthyroidism and ophthalmopathy. Patients between 18 and 65 years old had hyperthyroidism, newly diagnosed and lasting under 2 months. Authors of the study amplified TCR beta CDR3 regions from RNA transcripts. HTBI primers were used for first-round RT-PCR of the TCR CDR3. Each CDR3 protein is one row after TCRdb ran MiXCR on the multiplex PCR reads. Among under 700,000 distinct CDR3 sequences, roughly a sixth were seen once, and the ten largest hold approximately 20%. The CDR3 runs to 10 residues. Per germline, CDR1 SQVTM and CDR2 ANQGSEA. Trimming left V 4 bases short and J 9 bases short, with 7 bases between.

The specimen sequenced was blood. The V and J genes are TRBV29-1 and TRBJ2-1; D possibly corresponds to TRBD2 (6 bases). The receptor was derived from a woman aged 18-29 years with Graves' hyperthyroidism. CDR3: CSVVEGEQFF. Written as DNA, the CDR3 is TGCAGCGTTGTGGAGGGTGAGCAGTTCTTC.